The 32 T cell receptor beta chains in this list originate from one sample, sequenced in a study of blood T cell repertoires in COVID-19. Clones were sequenced by immunoSEQ multiplex PCR, and TCRdb holds only the in-frame ones, with some missing. The sample gives approximately 66,000 clones, 89% of which show up once; approximately 1.5% is in the top ten. The sequenced material came from peripheral blood. These receptors were obtained from a man in his 60s with acute or convalescent COVID-19.

The J gene is TRBJ1-1, the V gene TRBV24-1, with D maybe TRBD1 (5 bases). The ends were cut back, 10 bases at V and 1 base at J, with 12 bases in the middle. The length of the CDR3 is 13 residues. CDR1 and CDR2 (germline): KGHDR, SFDVKD. The DNA for the CDR3 is TGTGCCACGAGACCTCAGGGGAACACTGAAGCTTTCTTT. This codes for CATRPQGNTEAFF.

DNA for the CDR3: TGCGCCAGCAGCGTGGGACAGGAAAAGAATTCACCCCTCCACTTT. Encoded protein: CASSVGQEKNSPLHF. The chain combines TRBV5-1 with TRBJ1-6; the match to TRBD1 covers 8 bases. The germline CDR1 and CDR2 sequences are SGHRS and YFSETQ. CDR3 length: 15 amino acids. V gave up 4 bases and J gave up 7 bases; unmatched junction bases: 7.

This sequence joins TRBV5-1 and TRBJ2-1, with 7 positions matching TRBD1. The CDR3 totals 16 residues. Unmatched junction bases numbered 15, after V lost 5 bases and J lost 7 bases. Germline values: CDR1 SGHRS, CDR2 YFSETQ. The CDR3, as DNA: TGCGCCAGCAGTCCGTTTCACAGGGGTTCCCAAAATGAGCAGTTCTTC. Amino acids: CASSPFHRGSQNEQFF.

A single count supports this clone. This rearrangement joins TRBV19 to TRBJ2-3; 10 nucleotides match TRBD2. The germline CDR1 and CDR2 sequences are LNHDA and SQIVND (reference sequence). With 1 base clipped from V and 2 bases from J, the junction kept 3 bases outside the gene matches. The CDR3 loop spans 16 amino acids. The CDR3 coding sequence is TGTGCCAGTAGTATAGCTAGCGGGGGACACACAGATACGCAGTATTTT. As protein: CASSIASGGHTDTQYF.

The chain couples TRBV19 to TRBJ2-2, with D hard to call. Trimming took 3 bases from V and 8 from J, leaving 10 bases between them. This CDR3 has 13 residues. Germline V lookup: CDR1 LNHDA, CDR2 SQIVND (reference sequence). CDR3 sequence: CASSISGRGELFF. CDR3 nucleotides: TGTGCCAGTAGTATTAGTGGTCGTGGGGAGCTGTTTTTT.

The rearrangement joins TRBV7-2 to TRBJ2-1, with D maybe TRBD1 (5 bases). Germline CDR1 reads SGHTA; CDR2 reads FQGNSA. This CDR3 has 16 residues. The V and J ends lost 2 bases and 6 bases respectively, with 17 bases between them. CDR3 DNA: TGTGCCAGCAGCTTACTCGGGCCCACTGGGGCCAATGAGCAGTTCTTC. Amino acids: CASSLLGPTGANEQFF.

The rearrangement uses TRBV2 and TRBJ1-2; the D is unclear. The CDR3 covers 12 residues. The V end lost 5 bases, the J end lost 5 bases, and 9 bases lay between the germline ends. The germline V gene encodes CDR1 SNHLY and CDR2 FYNNEI. As DNA, the CDR3 is TGTGCCAGCAGTAGGAGTGCTTATGGCTACACCTTC. It specifies CASSRSAYGYTF.

The chain recombines TRBV6-2 or TRBV6-3 with TRBJ2-3; TRBD2 matches at 11 bases. The CDR3 length is 15 residues. Germline loops: CDR1 MNHEY, CDR2 SVGEGT. With 5 bases clipped from V and 4 bases from J, the junction kept 5 bases outside the gene matches. The CDR3 nucleotides are TGTGCCAGCAGTATTAGCGGGGGGGCCGCAGATACGCAGTATTTT. Translated, it gives CASSISGGAADTQYF.

The chain recombines TRBV7-9 with TRBJ1-1, with D perhaps TRBD1 (5 bases). The CDR3 is 13 residues long. CDR1 and CDR2 (germline): SEHNR, FQNEAQ (reference sequence). Trimming pared 5 bases from V and 5 bases from J, leaving 12 bases between. CDR3 amino acids: CASSLLGGTEAFF. The CDR3 DNA reads TGTGCCAGCAGCCTGCTCGGGGGGACTGAAGCTTTCTTT.

The V call is TRBV5-6, the J call TRBJ1-1; 10 nucleotides agree with TRBD1. The CDR3 sequence is 15 residues long. From germline, CDR1 is SGHDT and CDR2 YYEEEE. The V and J ends lost 4 bases and 1 base, in that order; junction bases with no gene match: 4. The CDR3 loop reads CASSGRTGGNTEAFF. In DNA form, the CDR3 reads TGTGCCAGCAGCGGGCGGACAGGGGGGAACACTGAAGCTTTCTTT. Full variable domain (outside the CDR3, taken from reference TRBV5-6 and TRBJ1-1): DAGVTQSPTHLIKTRGQQVTLRCSPKSGHDTVSWYQQALGQGPQFIFQYYEEEERQRGNFPDRFSGHQFPNYSSELNVNALLLGDSALYLCASSGRTGGNTEAFFGQGTRLTVV.

The rearrangement uses TRBV3-1 (or the pseudogene TRBV3-2) and TRBJ1-4; 8 nucleotides agree with TRBD1. Germline CDR1 is LGHDT and CDR2 is YNNKEL (reference sequence). Unmatched junction bases numbered 6, after V lost 1 base and J lost 11 bases. This CDR3 has 14 residues. This CDR3 is CASSQGPQGAKLFF. The CDR3 bases are TGTGCCAGCAGCCAAGGTCCCCAGGGGGCGAAACTGTTTTTT.

This chain uses TRBV6-1 with TRBJ2-7, with D perhaps matching TRBD2 (6 bases). Germline V gene lookup returns CDR1 MNHNS and CDR2 SASEGT. The ends were cut back, 2 bases at V and 3 bases at J, with 14 bases in the middle. The CDR3 runs 15 residues. The CDR3 protein is CASSEPGLGHYEQYF. CDR3 bases: TGTGCCAGCAGTGAACCGGGACTCGGGCACTACGAGCAGTACTTC.

The gene calls are TRBV5-6 and TRBJ2-3; possibly TRBD1 for D (6 bases). CDR1 SGHDT and CDR2 YYEEEE come from the germline V gene. The CDR3 is 15 residues long. V dropped 2 bases and J dropped 3 bases, with 13 bases sitting between them. CDR3 sequence: CASSLQGLGTDTQYF. In DNA, the CDR3 is TGTGCCAGCAGCTTACAGGGTTTAGGTACAGATACGCAGTATTTT.

V gene TRBV6-5 combines with J gene TRBJ1-1; a weak D match, TRBD1 (5 bases). Trimming left V 5 bases short and J 10 bases short, with 20 bases between. The CDR3 extends over 14 amino acids. Germline values: CDR1 MNHEY, CDR2 SVGAGI. CDR3 nucleotides: TGTGCCAGCAGTCCTCGTCGTGGGGCATTTGGAGCTTTCTTT. This sequence encodes CASSPRRGAFGAFF.

The gene calls are TRBV27 and TRBJ1-1; maybe TRBD1 (6 bases). The germline V gene has CDR1 MNHEY and CDR2 SMNVEV (reference sequence). V was trimmed by 3 bases and J by 1 base, leaving 15 bases between them. The CDR3 is 16 residues long. CDR3 nucleotides: TGTGCCAGCAGTTTCTTATCGGACAGCCCGAACACTGAAGCTTTCTTT. This translates into CASSFLSDSPNTEAFF.

The rearrangement links TRBV5-4 to TRBJ2-3, with D possibly being TRBD1 (5 bases). This CDR3 contains 14 residues. V was trimmed by 4 bases and J by 1 base, leaving 10 bases between them. The germline CDR1 and CDR2 sequences are SGHNT and YYREEE (reference sequence). The CDR3, as DNA: TGTGCCAGCAGCCTTCAAGGGGGCACAGATACGCAGTATTTT. Amino acid sequence: CASSLQGGTDTQYF.

A single count supports this clone. The V and J genes are TRBV18 and TRBJ1-5; maybe TRBD1 (6 bases). Deletions cut 4 bases from V and 3 bases from J, with 7 bases between. The germline V gene encodes CDR1 KGHSH and CDR2 LQKENI. CDR3 length: 13 residues. The CDR3 is CASSRTDNQPQHF. CDR3 in DNA: TGTGCCAGCTCACGGACAGACAATCAGCCCCAGCATTTT. The full variable domain, completed using reference TRBV18 and TRBJ1-5, is NAGVMQNPRHLVRRRGQEARLRCSPMKGHSHVYWYRQLPEEGLKFMVYLQKENIIDESGMPKERFSAEFPKEGPSILRIQQVVRGDSAAYFCASSRTDNQPQHFGDGTRLSIL.

The genes are TRBV19 and TRBJ1-1; TRBD1 might be the D (5 bases). V was cut by 5 bases and J by 4 bases, with 14 bases left in between. Per the germline V gene, CDR1 is LNHDA and CDR2 is SQIVND (reference sequence). CDR3 length: 14 amino acids. CDR3 sequence (DNA): TGTGCCAGTAGTGAATTCCGGGGGAGCACTGAAGCTTTCTTT. It translates to CASSEFRGSTEAFF.

The chain uses TRBV6-5 and TRBJ1-6; TRBD1 might be the D (6 bases). V lost 3 bases and J 6 bases, leaving 15 bases between the germline ends. Germline CDR1 is MNHEY and CDR2 is SVGAGI. The length of the CDR3 is 16 residues. DNA for the CDR3: TGTGCCAGCAGTTATTCGAGACAGGTTCCTAATTCACCCCTCCACTTT. It translates to CASSYSRQVPNSPLHF.

The chain uses TRBV2 and TRBJ2-7; D remains ambiguous. V dropped 5 bases and J dropped 7 bases, with 18 bases sitting between them. CDR3 length: 14 residues. CDR1 is SNHLY, CDR2 FYNNEI, per germline. CDR3 coding DNA: TGTGCCAGCAGTCCCAGAGGCACGGCCTCGGAGCAGTACTTC. It yields the protein CASSPRGTASEQYF.

This chain uses TRBV19 with TRBJ1-2; possible D gene TRBD1, 5 bases. Per germline, CDR1 LNHDA and CDR2 SQIVND (reference sequence). The CDR3 has 17 residues. V lost 6 bases and J 2 bases, leaving 22 bases between the germline ends. The CDR3 reads CASSRLEGTGINYGYTF. CDR3 bases: TGTGCCAGTAGCCGGCTGGAGGGAACAGGCATCAACTATGGCTACACCTTC.

J is TRBJ2-7 and V is TRBV3-1 (or the pseudogene TRBV3-2); D may be TRBD2 (5 bases). V lost 6 bases, J lost 0 bases, and 9 bases lay in between. This CDR3 is 13 amino acids long. CDR1 is LGHDT, CDR2 YNNKEL, per germline (reference sequence). The CDR3 DNA follows: TGTGCCAGCAGGAGGGCTAGCTCCTACGAGCAGTACTTC. Amino acid sequence: CASRRASSYEQYF.

The rearrangement joins TRBV9 to TRBJ2-2, with a weak D call TRBD2 (6 bases). CDR3 length equals 17 residues. CDR1 SGDLS and CDR2 YYNGEE come from the germline V gene. V was clipped by 0 bases and J by 1 base, with 13 bases between them. The CDR3 protein is CASSVAREGGNTGELFF. CDR3 sequence (DNA): TGTGCCAGCAGCGTAGCAAGAGAGGGAGGGAACACCGGGGAGCTGTTTTTT.

The chain couples TRBV5-1 to TRBJ2-1, with 9 bases fitting TRBD2. This CDR3 spans 19 amino acids. The ends lost 3 bases at V and 0 bases at J; junction bases unmatched: 13. Germline values: CDR1 SGHRS, CDR2 YFSETQ. The CDR3 DNA is TGCGCCAGCAGCTCTACCCTAGCGGGGATAAAGAGCTCCTACAATGAGCAGTTCTTC. This gives the protein CASSSTLAGIKSSYNEQFF.

V and J are TRBV11-2 and TRBJ2-3; D may be TRBD2 (6 bases). Per the germline V gene, CDR1 is SGHAT and CDR2 is FQNNGV. The CDR3 runs to 17 residues. Trimming shortened V by 2 bases and J by 0 bases, and 15 bases separated the two germline ends. The CDR3 is CASSLIPSAGSTDTQYF. CDR3 bases: TGTGCCAGCAGCTTAATCCCCTCTGCGGGGAGCACAGATACGCAGTATTTT. Supplemented by reference TRBV11-2 and TRBJ2-3, the full variable domain reads EAGVAQSPRYKIIEKRQSVAFWCNPISGHATLYWYQQILGQGPKLLIQFQNNGVVDDSQLPKDRFSAERLKGVDSTLKIQPAKLEDSAVYLCASSLIPSAGSTDTQYFGPGTRLTVL.

The rearrangement joins TRBV29-1 to TRBJ2-6; possible D gene TRBD2, 5 bases. V gave up 6 bases and J gave up 0 bases, with 12 bases separating them. CDR3 size: 15 residues. From germline, CDR1 is SQVTM and CDR2 ANQGSEA. CDR3 loop: CSVTGRTSGANVLTF. Here the CDR3 DNA reads TGCAGCGTGACGGGGAGAACCTCTGGGGCCAACGTCCTGACTTTC.

The chain combines TRBV29-1 with TRBJ2-5; a weak D match, TRBD1 (7 bases). The V end lost 6 bases, the J end lost 2 bases, and 13 bases lay between the germline ends. The length of the CDR3 is 13 residues. The germline gives CDR1 SQVTM, CDR2 ANQGSEA. The CDR3 loop is CSVAGQTQETQYF. The CDR3 nucleotides read TGCAGCGTCGCGGGACAGACACAAGAGACCCAGTACTTC. Looking up the rest from reference TRBV29-1 and TRBJ2-5 gives the full variable domain: SAVISQKPSRDICQRGTSLTIQCQVDSQVTMMFWYRQQPGQSLTLIATANQGSEATYESGFVIDKFPISRPNLTFSTLTVSNMSPEDSSIYLCSVAGQTQETQYFGPGTRLLVL.

This rearrangement joins TRBV7-2 to TRBJ2-2; D ambiguous. This CDR3 has 12 amino acids. V lost 5 bases and J 6 bases, leaving 7 bases between the germline ends. Germline CDR1 reads SGHTA; CDR2 reads FQGNSA. The CDR3 DNA sequence: TGTGCCAGCAGCCGAGATGCCGGGGAGCTGTTTTTT. Translated, it gives CASSRDAGELFF.

This chain links TRBV7-8 with TRBJ2-7, with 7 bases lining up with TRBD1. The germline gives CDR1 SGHVS, CDR2 FQNEAQ. The CDR3 has 14 residues. The ends lost 4 bases at V and 0 bases at J; junction bases unmatched: 3. CDR3 amino acids: CASSYGDSSYEQYF. The CDR3 bases are TGTGCCAGCAGCTACGGGGACAGCTCCTACGAGCAGTACTTC. Variable domain in full (rest from reference TRBV7-8 and TRBJ2-7): GAGVSQSPRYKVAKRGQDVALRCDPISGHVSLFWYQQALGQGPEFLTYFQNEAQLDKSGLPSDRFFAERPEGSVSTLKIQRTQQEDSAVYLCASSYGDSSYEQYFGPGTRLTVT.

The chain couples TRBV6-1 to TRBJ1-6; D gene ambiguous. From germline, CDR1 is MNHNS and CDR2 SASEGT. V lost 3 bases to trimming and J lost 0 bases, with 6 bases between them. This CDR3 comprises 15 residues. CDR3 amino acids: CASSERSSYNSPLHF. The CDR3 region has the DNA TGTGCCAGCAGTGAGAGGAGCTCCTATAATTCACCCCTCCACTTT.

This clone was found once. The genes are TRBV4-1 and TRBJ1-1, with 9 positions matching TRBD1. V dropped 3 bases and J dropped 0; count of bases not matched to a gene: 5. The V gene's germline CDR1 is MGHRA and CDR2 YSYEKL. The CDR3 runs to 16 residues. CDR3 coding DNA: TGCGCCAGCAGCCATGCCGGGACAGGGATGAACACTGAAGCTTTCTTT. Translating it yields CASSHAGTGMNTEAFF.

This rearrangement joins TRBV5-1 to TRBJ1-1, with unresolved D. Germline V gene lookup returns CDR1 SGHRS and CDR2 YFSETQ. Trimming removed 0 bases from V and 6 bases from J, with 12 bases in between. The CDR3 has 14 amino acids. CDR3: CASSLGPGFPEAFF. The CDR3 nucleotides are TGCGCCAGCAGCTTGGGTCCGGGGTTCCCTGAAGCTTTCTTT.